The 10 T cell receptor beta chains reported below all come from one sample, sequenced in a study of blood T cell repertoires in COVID-19. Here immunoSEQ multiplex PCR was the method, and the copy in TCRdb shows in-frame clones only, minus some. This sample has 160,000 or so clones, with 82% found just once. The source material was peripheral blood. Receptors were obtained from a woman in her 70s with acute or convalescent COVID-19.

V is TRBV4-1 and J is TRBJ1-5, with a weak D call TRBD1 (5 bases). CDR1 and CDR2 from the germline V gene are MGHRA and YSYEKL. V was trimmed by 2 bases and J by 2 bases, leaving 13 bases between them. This CDR3 spans 16 amino acids. CDR3 sequence reads: CASSQNKGPGNQPQHF. The CDR3 DNA follows: TGCGCCAGCAGCCAAAATAAGGGGCCTGGCAATCAGCCCCAGCATTTT.

The rearrangement joins TRBV19 to TRBJ1-5; maybe TRBD1 (6 bases). V lost 6 bases and J lost 4, with 25 bases in between. Per the germline V gene, CDR1 is LNHDA and CDR2 is SQIVND (reference sequence). CDR3 length equals 18 residues. CDR3 DNA sequence: TGTGCCAGTAGCTCCCCCTCGGGGGGCGCGGGTAGGAATCAGCCCCAGCATTTT. Residues: CASSSPSGGAGRNQPQHF.

J is TRBJ2-7 and V is TRBV9; possibly TRBD1 for D (5 bases). The CDR3 is made up of 13 amino acids. Looked up from germline, CDR1 is SGDLS and CDR2 is YYNGEE. Trimming took off 0 bases at V and 6 bases at J, with 10 bases between the two ends. The CDR3 is CASSVEGQGEQYF. The CDR3 region has the DNA TGTGCCAGCAGCGTAGAGGGTCAGGGCGAGCAGTACTTC.

The chain carries TRBV5-6 and TRBJ1-3; D is uncertain. V shed 7 bases and J shed 4 bases, with 18 bases lying between them. CDR3 length: 15 amino acids. CDR1 is SGHDT, CDR2 YYEEEE, per germline. Here the CDR3 reads CASQLAGGGGNTIYF. The CDR3, as DNA: TGTGCCAGCCAACTCGCGGGCGGTGGAGGAAACACCATATATTTT.

This clone was detected only once. This chain connects TRBV30 to TRBJ1-1, with 9 positions matching TRBD1. Germline-derived CDR1 and CDR2 are GTSNPN and SVGIG (reference sequence). The CDR3 length is 11 residues. The V segment lost 4 bases and the J segment 6 bases; nucleotides outside the gene matches: 0. The CDR3 bases are TGTGCCTGGAACAGGGGGCCTGAAGCTTTCTTT. Amino acids: CAWNRGPEAFF.

The rearrangement joins TRBV19 to TRBJ1-6; D is ambiguous. V dropped 4 bases and J dropped 6 bases, with 10 bases sitting between them. Germline V CDR1 and CDR2: LNHDA, SQIVND (reference sequence). CDR3 size: 14 residues. CDR3 sequence: CASSTPTGNSPLHF. CDR3 bases: TGTGCCAGTAGTACCCCGACGGGTAATTCACCCCTCCACTTT. Complete variable domain (other parts from reference TRBV19 and TRBJ1-6): DGGITQSPKYLFRKEGQNVTLSCEQNLNHDAMYWYRQDPGQGLRLIYYSQIVNDFQKGDIAEGYSVSREKKESFPLTVTSAQKNPTAFYLCASSTPTGNSPLHFGNGTRLTVT.

The V call is TRBV28, the J call TRBJ2-3; 7 bases are shared with TRBD1. Germline CDR1 reads MDHEN; CDR2 reads SYDVKM. The J segment lost 4 bases and the V segment lost 4 bases, leaving 14 bases of the junction unmatched. The CDR3 is 17 amino acids. The CDR3: CASSSSRGSPPPDTQYF. The CDR3 region has the DNA TGTGCCAGCAGTTCGAGCAGGGGGAGTCCTCCCCCAGATACGCAGTATTTT.

This clone was observed once. Written as DNA, the CDR3 is TGTGCCAGCAGTGACAGGGGGCTGGGGGAGCAGTACTTC. This codes for CASSDRGLGEQYF. The chain joins TRBV2 to TRBJ2-7, with 8 bases fitting TRBD1. This CDR3 contains 13 residues. Germline CDR1 is SNHLY and CDR2 is FYNNEI. Germline trimming cut 3 bases from V and 7 bases from J; bases unmatched to any gene: 5.

The rearrangement uses TRBV6-6 and TRBJ2-1; 7 bases agree with TRBD2. J gave up 14 bases and V 5 bases, and 9 bases lay outside the gene matches. The length of the CDR3 is 12 residues. The V gene's germline CDR1 is MNHNY and CDR2 SVGAGI (reference sequence). Here the CDR3 DNA reads TGTGCCAGCAGTCCCACGGGGAGGGATGAGTTCTTC. This codes for CASSPTGRDEFF.

The chain is built from TRBV5-8 and TRBJ2-7, with 7 positions matching TRBD1. Germline V gives CDR1 SGHTS, CDR2 YDEGEE. The junction had 8 bases not matched to a gene; V was cut back by 5 bases and J by 3 bases. CDR3 size: 14 residues. The CDR3 protein is CASSSGTDYYEQYF. CDR3 nucleotide sequence: TGTGCCAGCAGTTCCGGGACAGACTACTACGAGCAGTACTTC.